This T cell receptor (beta chain) derives from a study of shared clonotypes between healthy human individuals. The study's findings and limits: Larger richness was generally estimated for naive than memory subsets.

The repertoire was sequenced with immunoSEQ multiplex PCR; TCRdb's copy has only in-frame clones and lacks some. Here the sample spans roughly 590,000 clones, nearly 97% being singletons. With respect to this clone: Its antigen is unknown. Other DNA sequences in the same sample also yield this CDR3.

It was CD45RO-negative cells, positively selected for CCR7, that made up naive CD8 cells, with terminally differentiated effector memory CD45RA+ cells excluded. The sequence derives from a woman aged 30 to 39 in good health. The sequencing sample was made of naive CD8+ T cells sorted from blood.

In DNA form, the CDR3 reads TGTGCCAGCAGTTTAGGGCAGGGGGTCGGGGAGCTGTTTTTT. Protein product: CASSLGQGVGELFF. This sequence joins TRBV27 and TRBJ2-2; 7 bases align to TRBD1. The V segment lost 2 bases and the J segment 7 bases; nucleotides outside the gene matches: 4. CDR1 MNHEY and CDR2 SMNVEV come from the germline V gene (reference sequence). The CDR3 length is 14 residues.